These T cell receptor beta chains were read from a single sample in a study of T cell responses to AZD1222 COVID-19 vaccine. Sequencing used immunoSEQ multiplex PCR; TCRdb keeps in-frame clones, though not all of them. The sample holds some 150,000 clones, roughly 88% seen once. The material sequenced was peripheral blood, taken on day 0 of AZD1222 vaccination. All receptors derive from an adult in good health. Each CDR3 is given with its conserved first and last residue. The D gene is left open where the match is weak. Some rows have no size entry. The others give once, few or many, or a class for an expanded clone.

TRBD1 | NA | TRBJ2-5 | TRBV30 | TGTGCCTGGAGTGGGTCAGGGGGAATTTTTGGGACCCAGTACTTC | CAWSGSGGIFGTQYF
NA | NA | TRBJ2-7 | TRBV5-1 | TGCGCCAGCAGCTTGGTTCCGGGACTCCTTTACGAGCAGTACTTC | CASSLVPGLLYEQYF
NA | NA | TRBJ1-1 | TRBV9 | TGTGCCAGCAGCGTAGCGGGCGGGGAAGCTTTCTTT | CASSVAGGEAFF
NA | NA | TRBJ2-5 | TRBV7-2 | TGTGCCAGCAGCTTATTGACTCAAGAGACCCAGTACTTC | CASSLLTQETQYF
TRBD1 | NA | TRBJ1-5 | TRBV30 | TGTGCCTGGAATGAGGACAGGGATCAGCCCCAGCATTTT | CAWNEDRDQPQHF
TRBD2 | NA | TRBJ2-1 | TRBV4-1 | TGCGCCAGTTCACTAGCGGGGGGAACCTACAATGAGCAGTTCTTC | CASSLAGGTYNEQFF
NA | NA | TRBJ1-1 | TRBV3-1/TRBV3-2 | TGTGCCAGCAGCCCCGTAGGCAGGGCTAACACTGAAGCTTTCTTT | CASSPVGRANTEAFF
NA | NA | TRBJ1-1 | TRBV9 | TGTGCCAGCAGCGTAGGACCGGGAGAAGCTTTCTTT | CASSVGPGEAFF
NA | NA | TRBJ2-1 | TRBV5-6 | TGTGCCAGCAGCTTGTGGTGGGGGAGCTCCTACAATGAGCAGTTCTTC | CASSLWWGSSYNEQFF
NA | NA | TRBJ1-3 | TRBV19 | TGTGCCAGTACCCTGGGGGGTGTATGGACTGGAAACACCATATATTTT | CASTLGGVWTGNTIYF
NA | NA | TRBJ2-1 | TRBV24-1 | TGTGCCACCAGTGATCCCGACCCGGGACGACGCAGAAATGAGCAGTTCTTC | CATSDPDPGRRRNEQFF
TRBD2 | NA | TRBJ2-1 | TRBV3-1/TRBV3-2 | TGTGCCAGCAGCCAAGCTGGGGGACTACAGTTCTTC | CASSQAGGLQFF
NA | few | TRBJ1-6 | TRBV21-1 | TGTGCCAGCAGGTCAGGCCGATTAATCTATAATTCACCCCTCCACTTT | CASRSGRLIYNSPLHF
NA | NA | TRBJ1-2 | TRBV27 | TGTGCCAGCAGTTTATCGCCAGTTCGTGGCTACACCTTC | CASSLSPVRGYTF
NA | NA | TRBJ1-2 | TRBV29-1 | TGCAGCGCCGGGACTAACTATGGCTACACCTTC | CSAGTNYGYTF
NA | NA | TRBJ1-1 | TRBV6-5 | TGTGCCAGCAGCACGACAGTTTTGAACACTGAAGCTTTCTTT | CASSTTVLNTEAFF
TRBD1 | NA | TRBJ2-7 | TRBV18 | TGTGCCAGCTCCGAGGACAGGGCCAGCTCCTACGAGCAGTACTTC | CASSEDRASSYEQYF
TRBD1 | once | TRBJ2-1 | TRBV4-3 | TGCGCCAGCAGCCAATGGGGGACAGGGCACAATGAGCAGTTCTTC | CASSQWGTGHNEQFF
NA | NA | TRBJ1-1 | TRBV4-2 | TGTGCCAGCAGCCACACGGGGGCAGGGGACACTGAAGCTTTCTTT | CASSHTGAGDTEAFF
NA | NA | TRBJ2-5 | TRBV3-1/TRBV3-2 | TGTGCCAGCAGCCGTACAGGGACATGGGGGACCCAGTACTTC | CASSRTGTWGTQYF
NA | NA | TRBJ1-2 | TRBV14 | TGTGCCAGCAGCCAAGACCCCCGGGGGCGCGATGGCTACACCTTC | CASSQDPRGRDGYTF
NA | once | TRBJ2-3 | TRBV28 | TGTGCCAGCACGACCTTGGGCTCTAGCACAGATACGCAGTATTTT | CASTTLGSSTDTQYF
TRBD1 | NA | TRBJ2-7 | TRBV2 | TGTGCCAGCAGTCCCGCCGGGACAGGAGGGGAGCAGTACTTC | CASSPAGTGGEQYF
NA | NA | TRBJ2-7 | TRBV5-5 | TGTGCCAGCAGCTTGCCTATTGCCTACGAGCAGTACTTC | CASSLPIAYEQYF
NA | few | TRBJ2-7 | TRBV5-1 | TGCGCCAGCAGCGGTCGGGGGGCAGACGACGAGCAGTACTTC | CASSGRGADDEQYF
NA | NA | TRBJ2-7 | TRBV30 | TGTGCCTGGAAACTTGGGGGATCCGTAGGTTGGGCCTACGAGCAGTACTTC | CAWKLGGSVGWAYEQYF
NA | NA | TRBJ2-4 | TRBV5-4 | TGTGCCAGCAGCTTGGGGCGGGGAGATCGGGGGAACATTCAGTACTTC | CASSLGRGDRGNIQYF
NA | NA | TRBJ1-2 | TRBV4-3 | TGCGCCAGCAGCCAAGATCTCCGGGGAGTTGGCTACACCTTC | CASSQDLRGVGYTF
NA | NA | TRBJ1-5 | TRBV4-1 | TGCGCCAGCAGCCAGACACAATATAGCAATCAGCCCCAGCATTTT | CASSQTQYSNQPQHF
NA | NA | TRBJ1-5 | TRBV6-5 | TGTGCCAGCCAGGGTAATAGCAATCAGCCCCAGCATTTT | CASQGNSNQPQHF
TRBD1 | NA | TRBJ2-6 | TRBV2 | TGTGCCAGCAGTGGGGGACAGGGGTTTTACTCTGGGGCCAACGTCCTGACTTTC | CASSGGQGFYSGANVLTF
NA | once | TRBJ1-1 | TRBV10-3 | TGTGCCATCAGTGAAGGGGGGACCCCCGCTGAAGCTTTCTTT | CAISEGGTPAEAFF
TRBD1 | once | TRBJ2-5 | TRBV28 | TGTGCCAGCAGGCGGACAGGGCAAGAGACCCAGTACTTC | CASRRTGQETQYF
TRBD1 | many | TRBJ1-2 | TRBV2 | TGTGCCAGCAGTGAACTTAGGGGACAGGGAGTTTACTACACCTTC | CASSELRGQGVYYTF
NA | once | TRBJ1-1 | TRBV2 | TGTGCCAGCAGTCTGACCCTAAGGGACACTGAAGCTTTCTTT | CASSLTLRDTEAFF
NA | NA | TRBJ1-2 | TRBV4-2 | TGTGCCAGCAGCCAAGATGGCGGGTACGGCTACACCTTC | CASSQDGGYGYTF
NA | NA | TRBJ1-1 | TRBV5-1 | TGCGCCAGCAGCTTTAGAGTCGTGGGCACTGAAGCTTTCTTT | CASSFRVVGTEAFF
NA | few | TRBJ1-4 | TRBV20-1 | TGCAGTGCTAGTTCACAGACGAAGGAAAAACTGTTTTTT | CSASSQTKEKLFF
NA | NA | TRBJ1-2 | TRBV28 | TGTGCCAGCAGTTTTGAGAGGGATAGGGGCTACACCTTC | CASSFERDRGYTF
NA | NA | TRBJ2-3 | TRBV9 | TGTGCCAGCAGCCCCTCAGGGGCCAACACAGATACGCAGTATTTT | CASSPSGANTDTQYF
TRBD2 | NA | TRBJ2-5 | TRBV19 | TGTGCCAGTAGTATGGCCCTAGCGGGGGCCGGGGAGACCCAGTACTTC | CASSMALAGAGETQYF
TRBD2 | NA | TRBJ2-1 | TRBV10-3 | TGTGCCATCAGTGAGTCGACTCTGACTAGCGGGGGGGACAATGAGCAGTTCTTC | CAISESTLTSGGDNEQFF
NA | NA | TRBJ2-7 | TRBV6-5 | TGTGCCAGCAGTTACTCGAACAACGAGCAGTACTTC | CASSYSNNEQYF
TRBD1 | NA | TRBJ1-2 | TRBV7-3 | TGTGCCAGCAGCCCGGGACAGCTTGTCTATGGCTACACCTTC | CASSPGQLVYGYTF
NA | NA | TRBJ1-2 | TRBV10-3 | TGTGCCATCCATGACGGACAGAACTATGGCTACACCTTC | CAIHDGQNYGYTF
NA | NA | TRBJ1-3 | TRBV6-5 | TGTGCCAGCAGTCGCAGCTCTGCCTCGGGAAACACCATATATTTT | CASSRSSASGNTIYF